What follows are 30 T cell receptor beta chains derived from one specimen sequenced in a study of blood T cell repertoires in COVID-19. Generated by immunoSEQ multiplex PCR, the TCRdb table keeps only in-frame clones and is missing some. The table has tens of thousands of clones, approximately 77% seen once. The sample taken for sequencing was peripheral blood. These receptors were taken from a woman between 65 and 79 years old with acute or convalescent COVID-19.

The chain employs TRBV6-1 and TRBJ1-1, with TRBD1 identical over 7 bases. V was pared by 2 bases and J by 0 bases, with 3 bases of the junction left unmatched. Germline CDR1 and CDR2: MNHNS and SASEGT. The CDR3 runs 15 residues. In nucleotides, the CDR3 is TGTGCCAGCAGTGAAAGGACAGGTCTGAACACTGAAGCTTTCTTT. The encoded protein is CASSERTGLNTEAFF.

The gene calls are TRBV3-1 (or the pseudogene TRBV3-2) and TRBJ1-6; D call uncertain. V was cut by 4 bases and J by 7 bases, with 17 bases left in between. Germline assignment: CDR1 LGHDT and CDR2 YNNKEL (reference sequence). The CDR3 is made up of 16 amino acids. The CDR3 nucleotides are TGTGCCAGCAGCCTCGGCACTAATTTAGGCAATTCACCCCTCCACTTT. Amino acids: CASSLGTNLGNSPLHF.

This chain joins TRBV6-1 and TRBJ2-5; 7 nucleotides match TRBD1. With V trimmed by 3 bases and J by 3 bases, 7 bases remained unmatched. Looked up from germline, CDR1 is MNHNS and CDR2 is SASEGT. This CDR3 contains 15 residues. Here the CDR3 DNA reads TGTGCCAGCAGTGACGACAGGGCCCCCGAAGAGACCCAGTACTTC. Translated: CASSDDRAPEETQYF.

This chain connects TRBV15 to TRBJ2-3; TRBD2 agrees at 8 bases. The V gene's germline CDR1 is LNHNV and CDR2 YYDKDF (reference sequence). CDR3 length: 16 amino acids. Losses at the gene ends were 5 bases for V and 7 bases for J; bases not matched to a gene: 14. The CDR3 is CATSLHRAGVTYTQYF. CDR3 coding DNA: TGTGCCACCAGCCTTCATCGAGCGGGGGTGACATATACGCAGTATTTT.

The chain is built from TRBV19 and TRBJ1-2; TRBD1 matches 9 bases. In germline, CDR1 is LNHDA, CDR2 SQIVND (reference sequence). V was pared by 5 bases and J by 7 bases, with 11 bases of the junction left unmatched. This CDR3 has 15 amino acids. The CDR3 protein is CASSRDRDRVLGYTF. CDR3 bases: TGTGCCAGTAGTCGCGACCGGGACAGGGTTCTTGGCTACACCTTC.

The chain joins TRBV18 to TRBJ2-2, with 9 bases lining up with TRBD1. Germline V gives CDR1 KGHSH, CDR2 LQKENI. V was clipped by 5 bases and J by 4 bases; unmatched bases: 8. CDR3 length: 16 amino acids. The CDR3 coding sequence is TGTGCCAGCTCAGCGGACAGGGGCGACCCCACCGGGGAGCTGTTTTTT. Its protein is CASSADRGDPTGELFF.

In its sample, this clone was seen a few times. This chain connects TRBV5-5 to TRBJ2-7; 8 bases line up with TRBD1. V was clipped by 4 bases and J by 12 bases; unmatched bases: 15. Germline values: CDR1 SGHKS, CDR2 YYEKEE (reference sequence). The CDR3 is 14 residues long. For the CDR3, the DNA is TGTGCCAGCAGCCCCCGCCAAGGACAGGGCCTCCCGTACTTC. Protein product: CASSPRQGQGLPYF.

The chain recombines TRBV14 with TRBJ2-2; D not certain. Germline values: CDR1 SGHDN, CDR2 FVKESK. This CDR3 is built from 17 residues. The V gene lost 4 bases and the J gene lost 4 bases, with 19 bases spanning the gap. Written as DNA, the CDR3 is TGTGCCAGCAGCCCCTGGTATTTGGGCTCCCGCACCGGGGAGCTGTTTTTT. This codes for CASSPWYLGSRTGELFF.

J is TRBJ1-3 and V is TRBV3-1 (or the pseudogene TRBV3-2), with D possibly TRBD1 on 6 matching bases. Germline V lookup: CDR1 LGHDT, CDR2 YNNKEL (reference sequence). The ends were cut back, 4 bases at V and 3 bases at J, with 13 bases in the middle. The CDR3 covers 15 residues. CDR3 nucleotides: TGTGCCAGCAGCCTACAGGGTCCACATGGAAACACCATATATTTT. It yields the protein CASSLQGPHGNTIYF.

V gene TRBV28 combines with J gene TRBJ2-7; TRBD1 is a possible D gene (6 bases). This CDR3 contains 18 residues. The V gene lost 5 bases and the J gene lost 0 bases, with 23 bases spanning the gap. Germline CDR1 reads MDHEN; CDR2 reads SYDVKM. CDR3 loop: CASSTSPGVFGSSYEQYF. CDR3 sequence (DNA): TGTGCCAGCAGTACCTCCCCAGGGGTCTTTGGGAGCTCCTACGAGCAGTACTTC.

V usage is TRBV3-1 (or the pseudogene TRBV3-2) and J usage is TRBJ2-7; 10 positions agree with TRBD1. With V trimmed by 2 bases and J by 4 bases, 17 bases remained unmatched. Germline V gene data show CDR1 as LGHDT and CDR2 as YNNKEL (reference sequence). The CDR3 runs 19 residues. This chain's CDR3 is CASSQPLSQETGGPYEQYF. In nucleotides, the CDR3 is TGTGCCAGCAGCCAACCTCTATCGCAAGAGACAGGGGGCCCGTACGAGCAGTACTTC.

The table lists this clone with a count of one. This CDR3 reads CAISATGQPGVSYNSPLHF. Written as DNA, the CDR3 is TGTGCCATCAGTGCCACGGGACAGCCGGGGGTCTCCTATAATTCACCCCTCCACTTT. The chain combines TRBV10-3 with TRBJ1-6, with 7 bases fitting TRBD1. The germline CDR1 and CDR2 sequences are ENHRY and SYGVKD. The J segment lost 0 bases and the V segment lost 4 bases, leaving 12 bases of the junction unmatched. The CDR3 loop spans 19 amino acids.

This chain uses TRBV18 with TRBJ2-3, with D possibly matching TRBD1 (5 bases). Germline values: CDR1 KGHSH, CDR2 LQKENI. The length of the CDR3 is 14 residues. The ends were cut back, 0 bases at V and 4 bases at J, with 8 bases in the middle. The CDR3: CASSPPTDPDTQYF. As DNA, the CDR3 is TGTGCCAGCTCACCACCGACAGACCCAGATACGCAGTATTTT.

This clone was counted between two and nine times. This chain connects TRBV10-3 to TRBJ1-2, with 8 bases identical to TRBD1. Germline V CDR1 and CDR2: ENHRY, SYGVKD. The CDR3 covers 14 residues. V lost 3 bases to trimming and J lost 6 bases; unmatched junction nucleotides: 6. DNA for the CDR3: TGTGCCATCAGTGAACGGACAGGGAACGATGGCTACACCTTC. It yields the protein CAISERTGNDGYTF.

CDR3 protein: CASSRRDSTEAFF. As DNA, the CDR3 is TGTGCCAGCAGCCGCCGGGACAGTACTGAAGCTTTCTTT. This chain uses TRBV3-1 (or the pseudogene TRBV3-2) with TRBJ1-1; 7 positions agree with TRBD1. Trimming removed 4 bases from V and 5 bases from J; junction bases left unmatched: 4. This CDR3 has 13 residues. Germline V CDR1 and CDR2: LGHDT, YNNKEL (reference sequence).

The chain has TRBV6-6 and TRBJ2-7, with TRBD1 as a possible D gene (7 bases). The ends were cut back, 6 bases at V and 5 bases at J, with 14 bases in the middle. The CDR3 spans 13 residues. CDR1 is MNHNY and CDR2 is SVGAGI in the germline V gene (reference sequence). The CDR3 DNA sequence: TGTGCCAGCAGGGGGGGACAGACCAACGAGCAGTACTTC. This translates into CASRGGQTNEQYF.

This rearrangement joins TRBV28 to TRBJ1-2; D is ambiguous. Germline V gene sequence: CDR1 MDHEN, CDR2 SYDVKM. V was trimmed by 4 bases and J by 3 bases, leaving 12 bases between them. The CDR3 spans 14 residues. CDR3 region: CASSSSIPDYGYTF. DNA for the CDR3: TGTGCCAGCAGTTCGAGCATCCCTGACTATGGCTACACCTTC.

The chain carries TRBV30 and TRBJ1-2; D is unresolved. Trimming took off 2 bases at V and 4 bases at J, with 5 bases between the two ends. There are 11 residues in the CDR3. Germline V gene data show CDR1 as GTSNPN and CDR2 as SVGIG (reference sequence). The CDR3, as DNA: TGTGCCTGGAGTTCAGTCTATGGCTACACCTTC. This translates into CAWSSVYGYTF.

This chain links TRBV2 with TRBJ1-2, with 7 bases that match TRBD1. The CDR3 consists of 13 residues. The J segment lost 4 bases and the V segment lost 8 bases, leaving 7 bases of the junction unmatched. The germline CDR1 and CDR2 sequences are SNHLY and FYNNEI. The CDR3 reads CASQLQGGYGYTF. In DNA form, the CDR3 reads TGTGCCAGCCAGCTTCAGGGGGGCTATGGCTACACCTTC.

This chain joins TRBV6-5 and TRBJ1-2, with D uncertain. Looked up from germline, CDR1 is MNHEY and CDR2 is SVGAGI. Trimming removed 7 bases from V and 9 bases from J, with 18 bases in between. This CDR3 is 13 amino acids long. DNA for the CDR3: TGTGCCAGCAAATCTTTTACCTCGAGCCGCTACACCTTC. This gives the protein CASKSFTSSRYTF.

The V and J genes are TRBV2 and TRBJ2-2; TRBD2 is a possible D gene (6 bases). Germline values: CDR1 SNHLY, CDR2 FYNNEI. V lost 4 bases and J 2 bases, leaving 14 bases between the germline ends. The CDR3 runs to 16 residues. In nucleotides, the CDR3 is TGTGCCAGCAGTGCCCTCGGGGGTCTAAACACCGGGGAGCTGTTTTTT. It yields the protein CASSALGGLNTGELFF.

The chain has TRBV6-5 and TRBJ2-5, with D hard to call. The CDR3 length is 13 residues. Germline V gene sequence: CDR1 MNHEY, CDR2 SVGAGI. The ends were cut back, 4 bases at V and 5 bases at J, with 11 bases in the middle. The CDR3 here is CASSFGVRETQYF. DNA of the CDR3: TGTGCCAGCAGTTTTGGAGTGAGGGAGACCCAGTACTTC.

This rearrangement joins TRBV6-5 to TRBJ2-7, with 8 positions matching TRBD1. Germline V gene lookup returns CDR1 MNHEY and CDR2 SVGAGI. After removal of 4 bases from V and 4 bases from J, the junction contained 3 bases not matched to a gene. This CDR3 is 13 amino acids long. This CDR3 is CASSSGGPYEQYF. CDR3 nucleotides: TGTGCCAGCAGTTCAGGGGGCCCTTACGAGCAGTACTTC.

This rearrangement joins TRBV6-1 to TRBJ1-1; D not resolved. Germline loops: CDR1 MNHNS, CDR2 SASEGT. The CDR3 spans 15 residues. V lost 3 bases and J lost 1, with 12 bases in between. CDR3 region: CASSEVLPGNTEAFF. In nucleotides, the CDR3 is TGTGCCAGCAGTGAGGTCCTACCAGGGAACACTGAAGCTTTCTTT.

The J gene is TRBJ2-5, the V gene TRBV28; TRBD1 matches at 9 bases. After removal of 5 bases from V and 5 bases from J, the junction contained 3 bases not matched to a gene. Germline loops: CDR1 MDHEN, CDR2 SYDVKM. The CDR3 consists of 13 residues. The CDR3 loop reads CASSPGTGETQYF. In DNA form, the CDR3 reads TGTGCCAGCAGTCCCGGGACAGGGGAGACCCAGTACTTC.

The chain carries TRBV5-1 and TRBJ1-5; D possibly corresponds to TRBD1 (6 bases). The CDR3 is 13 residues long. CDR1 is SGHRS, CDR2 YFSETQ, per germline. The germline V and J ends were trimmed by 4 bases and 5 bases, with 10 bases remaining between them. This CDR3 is CASSVSGDQPQHF. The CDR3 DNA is TGCGCCAGCAGCGTCTCAGGGGATCAGCCCCAGCATTTT. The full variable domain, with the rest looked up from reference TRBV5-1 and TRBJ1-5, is KAGVTQTPRYLIKTRGQQVTLSCSPISGHRSVSWYQQTPGQGLQFLFEYFSETQRNKGNFPGRFSGRQFSNSRSEMNVSTLELGDSALYLCASSVSGDQPQHFGDGTRLSIL.

For the CDR3, the DNA is TGTGCCAGCAGCCAGACACCCGATCTAAGCACAGATACGCAGTATTTT. It specifies CASSQTPDLSTDTQYF. The chain recombines TRBV6-6 with TRBJ2-3, with D unresolved. There are 16 residues in the CDR3. V was clipped by 6 bases and J by 0 bases, with 16 bases between them. The germline V gene encodes CDR1 MNHNY and CDR2 SVGAGI (reference sequence).

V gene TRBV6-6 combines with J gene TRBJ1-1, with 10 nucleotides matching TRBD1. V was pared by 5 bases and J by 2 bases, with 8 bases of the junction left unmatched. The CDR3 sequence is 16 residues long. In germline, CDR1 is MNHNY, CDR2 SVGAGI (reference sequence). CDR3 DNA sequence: TGTGCCAGCAGTCTTGGGGGGGACAGGGGAAACACTGAAGCTTTCTTT. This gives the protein CASSLGGDRGNTEAFF.

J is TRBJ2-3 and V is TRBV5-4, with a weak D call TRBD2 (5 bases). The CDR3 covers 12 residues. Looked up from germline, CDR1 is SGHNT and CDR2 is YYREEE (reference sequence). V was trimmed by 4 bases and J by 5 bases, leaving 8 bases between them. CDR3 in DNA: TGTGCCAGCAGCGTACGGGGAGATACGCAGTATTTT. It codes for CASSVRGDTQYF.

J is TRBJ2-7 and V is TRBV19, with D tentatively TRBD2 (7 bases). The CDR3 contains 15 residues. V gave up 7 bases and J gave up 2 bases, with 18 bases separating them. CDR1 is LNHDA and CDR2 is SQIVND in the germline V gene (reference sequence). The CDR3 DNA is TGTGCCAGTACCCCCCGCGGGGGCAGCGCCTACGAGCAGTACTTC. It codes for CASTPRGGSAYEQYF. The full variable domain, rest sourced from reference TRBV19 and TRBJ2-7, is DGGITQSPKYLFRKEGQNVTLSCEQNLNHDAMYWYRQDPGQGLRLIYYSQIVNDFQKGDIAEGYSVSREKKESFPLTVTSAQKNPTAFYLCASTPRGGSAYEQYFGPGTRLTVT.